A single sample gave rise to the 11 T cell receptor beta chains below, sequenced in a study of blood T cell repertoires in COVID-19. Generated by immunoSEQ multiplex PCR, the TCRdb table keeps only in-frame clones and is missing some. This table holds over 30,000 clones, more than 70% found once. The specimen was peripheral blood. Receptors were obtained from a human donor in a cohort sampled during active COVID-19.

The V and J genes are TRBV5-4 and TRBJ1-1; TRBD1 aligns across 7 bases. The germline V gene has CDR1 SGHNT and CDR2 YYREEE (reference sequence). V was clipped by 4 bases and J by 0 bases; unmatched bases: 6. The CDR3 runs 15 residues. CDR3 DNA sequence: TGTGCCAGCAGCCGAACAGGGGCCCTGAACACTGAAGCTTTCTTT. This sequence encodes CASSRTGALNTEAFF.

The chain combines TRBV29-1 with TRBJ2-7; 8 positions agree with TRBD1. CDR3 size: 12 residues. The junction had 2 bases not matched to a gene; V was cut back by 7 bases and J by 0 bases. Germline loops: CDR1 SQVTM, CDR2 ANQGSEA. The CDR3 DNA is TGCAGCGCCGGACAGGGCTCCTACGAGCAGTACTTC. It codes for CSAGQGSYEQYF.

The genes are TRBV2 and TRBJ2-5, with 10 bases identical to TRBD1. The CDR3 is made up of 13 amino acids. Germline CDR1 is SNHLY and CDR2 is FYNNEI. V was pared by 9 bases and J by 5 bases, with 6 bases of the junction left unmatched. CDR3 sequence reads: CASMTGGGETQYF. In DNA form, the CDR3 reads TGTGCCAGTATGACAGGGGGCGGGGAGACCCAGTACTTC. The whole variable domain, filled in from reference TRBV2 and TRBJ2-5, reads EPEVTQTPSHQVTQMGQEVILRCVPISNHLYFYWYRQILGQKVEFLVSFYNNEISEKSEIFDDQFSVERPDGSNFTLKIRSTKLEDSAMYFCASMTGGGETQYFGPGTRLLVL.

This clone was counted a few times. The V call is TRBV9, the J call TRBJ2-3, with TRBD2 matching 9 bases. The junction had 12 bases not matched to a gene; V was cut back by 3 bases and J by 10 bases. Germline V gives CDR1 SGDLS, CDR2 YYNGEE. The CDR3 has 15 amino acids. The CDR3, as DNA: TGTGCCAGCAGCGCCACCGGGACTAGCAGTCGCTCGCAGTATTTT. Its translation is CASSATGTSSRSQYF.

The chain combines TRBV27 with TRBJ1-1; no clear D. CDR3 length: 13 amino acids. Trimming removed 6 bases at V and 1 base at J, with 9 bases between. Germline lookup yields CDR1 MNHEY and CDR2 SMNVEV (reference sequence). The DNA of the CDR3 is TGTGCCAGCAGGAGACAACCGAACACTGAAGCTTTCTTT. Translation: CASRRQPNTEAFF.

This clone was detected only a few times. The chain joins TRBV7-2 to TRBJ1-5; D is undetermined. The V gene lost 6 bases and the J gene lost 4 bases, with 7 bases spanning the gap. Per germline, CDR1 SGHTA and CDR2 FQGNSA. The CDR3 has 12 residues. CDR3 nucleotide sequence: TGTGCCAGCAGACTCGAGAATCAGCCCCAGCATTTT. Amino acids: CASRLENQPQHF.

The chain is built from TRBV6-5 and TRBJ1-3; D not resolved. The CDR3 covers 11 residues. The germline V and J ends were trimmed by 11 bases and 3 bases, with 8 bases remaining between them. Per the germline V gene, CDR1 is MNHEY and CDR2 is SVGAGI. The CDR3 loop reads CALEIGNTIYF. In DNA, the CDR3 is TGTGCCCTAGAGATTGGAAACACCATATATTTT.

This clone was counted a few times. V usage is TRBV18 and J usage is TRBJ2-1, with 12 bases identical to TRBD2. The CDR3 has 15 residues. V trimming: 3 bases; J trimming: 7 bases; junction bases outside the gene matches: 4. Germline CDR1 and CDR2: KGHSH and LQKENI. The CDR3 sequence: CASSPLTSGGNEQFF. The CDR3 nucleotides read TGTGCCAGCTCACCCTTGACTAGCGGGGGTAATGAGCAGTTCTTC.

The V gene is TRBV11-3, the J gene TRBJ1-1; D is unclear. The CDR3 extends over 13 amino acids. Between the trimmed V and J ends, which lost 5 bases and 4 bases, there was a span of 11 bases. The germline gives CDR1 SGHNT, CDR2 YENEEA. This chain's CDR3 is CASSLQPLTEAFF. In DNA, the CDR3 is TGTGCCAGCAGCCTACAGCCTCTCACTGAAGCTTTCTTT.

The gene calls are TRBV6-6 and TRBJ2-1, with 8 nucleotides matching TRBD2. V lost 6 bases to trimming and J lost 9 bases; unmatched junction nucleotides: 7. Per the germline V gene, CDR1 is MNHNY and CDR2 is SVGAGI (reference sequence). CDR3 size: 13 residues. As DNA, the CDR3 is TGTGCCAGCAGCCCGCTCCTAGCGGGTGAGCAGTTCTTC. It is translated as CASSPLLAGEQFF.

This sequence joins TRBV28 and TRBJ1-1; D is perhaps TRBD1 (6 bases). The germline V gene encodes CDR1 MDHEN and CDR2 SYDVKM. The CDR3 covers 13 residues. V gave up 6 bases and J gave up 3 bases, with 11 bases separating them. The CDR3 nucleotides are TGTGCCAGCAGGGGAGGGGGGTACACTGAAGCTTTCTTT. Translation: CASRGGGYTEAFF.